Detailed here is one TCR beta chain. Its antigen is not known. The PCR ran on 60 Vbeta and 13 Jbeta primers. Method: immunoSEQ multiplex PCR; TCRdb's copy keeps in-frame clones and lacks some. Of some 150,000 clones in the sample, around nine tenths were seen once. This CDR3 spans 13 amino acids. CDR1 and CDR2 (germline): SNHLY, FYNNEI. The ends were cut back, 6 bases at V and 8 bases at J, with 16 bases in the middle. This entry comes from a study of cytomegalovirus exposure and HLA in healthy donors. Healthy donors of bone marrow made up the group. Study-wide results and limits: A later analysis showed TCR association rates differing by HLA locus, peaking at DRB1 and lowest at HLA-C. Using a false discovery rate of 0.05, a later analysis showed that 15,000 to 20,000 TCR beta sequences were associated with HLA alleles.

The sample taken for sequencing was PBMCs. J is TRBJ1-2 and V is TRBV2; perhaps TRBD1 as D (6 bases). The receptor was derived from a woman aged 25 to 39 in good health and CMV-seronegative. CDR3 nucleotides: TGTGCCAGCAGCCCCGACAGGACTAGCGGCTACACCTTC. It encodes CASSPDRTSGYTF.